The entry that follows covers one T cell receptor (beta chain) sequence. The antigen is undetermined. This CDR3 region has 15 residues. With 1 base removed from V and 7 bases from J, the gap between germline ends came to 14 bases. Germline V gives CDR1 KGHSH, CDR2 LQKENI. This entry comes from a study of beta chain features in type 1 diabetes. General study findings and limits: Shorter TCRB CDR3s, moderately but significantly so, marked every one of the four CD4+ subsets in Type 1 diabetes patients.

As every portion of the isolated RNA was reverse transcribed, the sequencing read expressed TCRB transcripts. Assay used: immunoSEQ multiplex PCR; TCRdb lists only in-frame clones, some missing. The sample lists 310,000 or so clones, around 16% occurring once. The sample consisted of naive CD4+ T cells from blood. The chain carries TRBV18 and TRBJ1-5; D remains ambiguous. The TCR was taken from a man aged 18 to 30 with type 1 diabetes. CDR3 residues: CASSPLGGGSQPQHF. The CDR3 DNA is TGTGCCAGCTCACCACTGGGAGGAGGGTCCCAGCCCCAGCATTTT.